This T cell receptor beta chain originates from a study of T cells in Graves' hyperthyroidism and ophthalmopathy. From RNA transcripts, TCR beta CDR3 regions were amplified. First-round RT-PCR with HTBI primers amplified the TCR CDR3 region. Via MiXCR, TCRdb re-called the multiplex PCR reads, giving one row per CDR3 protein. This sample has a few hundred thousand distinct CDR3 sequences; 15% to 18% occur once, and the top ten carry less than 15%. Germline V gene sequence: CDR1 KGHSH, CDR2 LQKENI. Trimming removed 4 bases from V and 7 bases from J; junction bases left unmatched: 9. There are 15 residues in the CDR3. This clonotype was detected ten times or more.

This TCR derives from a woman aged 18 to 35 with Graves' hyperthyroidism. The gene calls are TRBV18 and TRBJ2-2; 7 positions match TRBD1. The material sequenced was blood. In DNA, the CDR3 is TGTGCCAGCTCACTCACCGACAGGGACATCGGGGAGCTGTTTTTT. It specifies CASSLTDRDIGELFF.